One and the same sample provided the 19 T cell receptor beta chains below, sequenced in a study of CD8 T cells in ankylosing spondylitis. TCRdb reanalysed the 5' RACE reads using MiXCR and keeps one entry per CDR3 protein. The sample consists of under 400,000 distinct CDR3 sequences, around a tenth of them appearing once. Sequenced material: blood, either unsorted or a sorted T cell fraction (not recorded which). These TCRs come from a female donor with ankylosing spondylitis or in good health (not recorded which).

The sample holds many counts of this clonotype. The chain uses TRBV5-1 and TRBJ2-7, with a weak D call TRBD2 (5 bases). V was shortened by 0 bases and J by 6 bases, with 22 bases between the two germline ends. The germline V gene has CDR1 SGHRS and CDR2 YFSETQ. The CDR3 loop spans 17 amino acids. CDR3: CASSLGSPRAITSEQYF. CDR3 nucleotide sequence: TGCGCCAGCAGCTTGGGGTCCCCTCGCGCGATTACTAGCGAGCAGTACTTC.

At least ten counts were recorded for this clonotype. The rearrangement uses TRBV2 and TRBJ1-1; 8 bases align to TRBD1. Per germline, CDR1 SNHLY and CDR2 FYNNEI. J was trimmed by 7 bases and V by 5 bases; bases with no gene match: 6. The CDR3 has 13 amino acids. The CDR3 region has the DNA TGTGCCAGCAGTCGACAGGGGTGGGGTGAAGCTTTCTTT. Translation: CASSRQGWGEAFF.

This clonotype was seen a handful of times. The CDR3 region has the DNA TGTGCCAGCAGCTTACGAGGGGGGGGAAACACCGGGGAGCTGTTTTTT. As protein: CASSLRGGGNTGELFF. The J gene is TRBJ2-2, the V gene TRBV7-8, with a weak D call TRBD2 (7 bases). The V end was cut by 2 bases, the J end by 2 bases, with 12 bases between. Germline V gene sequence: CDR1 SGHVS, CDR2 FQNEAQ. This CDR3 has 16 amino acids.

This clonotype occurred many times. The rearrangement uses TRBV5-1 and TRBJ2-2; 8 bases map to TRBD2. The V gene's germline CDR1 is SGHRS and CDR2 YFSETQ. V gave up 0 bases and J gave up 5 bases; unmatched junction bases: 3. This CDR3 is built from 15 residues. CDR3 sequence reads: CASSLAVAGTGELFF. The CDR3, as DNA: TGCGCCAGCAGCTTGGCGGTAGCGGGAACCGGGGAGCTGTTTTTT. The full variable domain, with the rest looked up from reference TRBV5-1 and TRBJ2-2, is KAGVTQTPRYLIKTRGQQVTLSCSPISGHRSVSWYQQTPGQGLQFLFEYFSETQRNKGNFPGRFSGRQFSNSRSEMNVSTLELGDSALYLCASSLAVAGTGELFFGEGSRLTVL.

The table lists this clonotype with a few counts. The rearrangement joins TRBV7-9 to TRBJ1-1; D ambiguous. Germline assignment: CDR1 SEHNR and CDR2 FQNEAQ (reference sequence). Between the trimmed V and J ends, which lost 5 bases and 2 bases, there was a span of 12 bases. The CDR3 runs 14 residues. The CDR3 coding sequence is TGTGCCAGCAGCCCGACCAAGGGAAACACTGAAGCTTTCTTT. It yields the protein CASSPTKGNTEAFF.

In this sample, this clonotype turned up many times. V gene TRBV7-8 combines with J gene TRBJ2-1; 10 bases agree with TRBD1. The trim removed 5 bases at V and 8 bases at J, leaving 6 bases unmatched. Germline V gene data show CDR1 as SGHVS and CDR2 as FQNEAQ. There are 14 residues in the CDR3. CDR3 DNA: TGTGCCAGCAGCAGGGACAGGGGAAGGTATGAGCAGTTCTTC. As protein: CASSRDRGRYEQFF.

Only a few counts were recorded for this clonotype. This chain links TRBV20-1 with TRBJ1-5; 10 nucleotides match TRBD1. The CDR3 sequence is 15 residues long. Trimming took 3 bases from V and 1 from J; bases not matched to a gene: 3. Germline lookup yields CDR1 DFQATT and CDR2 SNEGSKA (reference sequence). As DNA, the CDR3 is TGCAGTGCTAGTCCGGGACAGGGGAGCAATCAGCCCCAGCATTTT. It specifies CSASPGQGSNQPQHF.

This clonotype was observed at least ten times. The genes are TRBV28 and TRBJ2-7; TRBD1 is a possible D gene (6 bases). CDR3 length: 17 amino acids. Trimming cost V 5 bases and J 2 bases, with 22 bases left between them. In germline, CDR1 is MDHEN, CDR2 SYDVKM. The CDR3 here is CASSPSGGRKLTYEQYF. The CDR3 nucleotides read TGTGCCAGCAGTCCCTCTGGGGGCAGGAAATTAACCTACGAGCAGTACTTC.

Remarks on this clonotype: Being one base from a much bigger clone, this may be a read error. CDR3 coding DNA: TGTTCCAGCAGCCAAGATAGCGGTCAAGAGACCCAGTACTTC. Translation: CSSSQDSGQETQYF. The chain couples TRBV4-2 to TRBJ2-5; TRBD2 is a possible D gene (6 bases). The CDR3 has 14 residues. The V gene's germline CDR1 is LGHNA and CDR2 YNFKEQ.

This clonotype was seen only a few times. The chain employs TRBV3-1 and TRBJ2-7; D may correspond to TRBD1 or TRBD2 (5 bases each). This CDR3 is built from 14 residues. The V gene's germline CDR1 is LGHDT and CDR2 YNNKEL (reference sequence). With 2 bases removed from V and 2 bases from J, the gap between germline ends came to 10 bases. CDR3 nucleotide sequence: TGTGCCAGCAGCCAAAACCAGGGAGCCTACGAGCAGTACTTC. As protein: CASSQNQGAYEQYF.

This chain links TRBV7-2 with TRBJ1-1, with D unresolved. CDR1 and CDR2 (germline): SGHTA, FQGNSA. The CDR3 totals 15 residues. Trimming shortened V by 2 bases and J by 1 base, and 11 bases separated the two germline ends. The CDR3 DNA reads as TGTGCCAGCAGCTTAACTCCCGACCCGAACACTGAAGCTTTCTTT. Its protein is CASSLTPDPNTEAFF.

The V call is TRBV5-1, the J call TRBJ2-7, with D unresolved. This CDR3 is 12 amino acids long. Trimming took 5 bases from V and 5 from J, leaving 11 bases between them. The V gene's germline CDR1 is SGHRS and CDR2 YFSETQ. CDR3 sequence: CASSVASNEQYF. CDR3 DNA sequence: TGCGCCAGCAGTGTGGCTTCAAACGAGCAGTACTTC. The entire variable domain, with the rest obtained from reference TRBV5-1 and TRBJ2-7, is as follows: KAGVTQTPRYLIKTRGQQVTLSCSPISGHRSVSWYQQTPGQGLQFLFEYFSETQRNKGNFPGRFSGRQFSNSRSEMNVSTLELGDSALYLCASSVASNEQYFGPGTRLTVT.

A few counts support this clonotype. The chain combines TRBV30 with TRBJ2-7, with 11 bases aligning to TRBD2. V shed 2 bases, J shed 1 base, and the junction held 7 bases outside the gene matches. There are 16 residues in the CDR3. Looked up from germline, CDR1 is GTSNPN and CDR2 is SVGIG (reference sequence). The CDR3 loop reads CAWSPVTSGGSYEQYF. DNA for the CDR3: TGTGCCTGGAGTCCCGTCACTAGCGGGGGTTCCTACGAGCAGTACTTC.

In this sample, this clonotype turned up many times. This chain uses TRBV29-1 with TRBJ2-1, with a tentative D call TRBD2 (5 bases). Germline values: CDR1 SQVTM, CDR2 ANQGSEA. This CDR3 has 8 amino acids. Trimming removed 3 bases at V and 15 bases at J, with 6 bases between. This chain's CDR3 is CSVEGRFF. The CDR3 DNA reads as TGCAGCGTTGAGGGGAGGTTCTTC.

This clonotype was detected a few times. The chain combines TRBV7-9 with TRBJ1-1, with 7 bases lining up with TRBD1. There are 15 residues in the CDR3. Trimming removed 5 bases from V and 3 bases from J; junction bases left unmatched: 9. The germline V gene has CDR1 SEHNR and CDR2 FQNEAQ (reference sequence). The CDR3 region has the DNA TGTGCCAGCAGCCAATACAGGGGTGGGGACACTGAAGCTTTCTTT. This sequence encodes CASSQYRGGDTEAFF.

This clonotype was detected a few times. The chain has TRBV28 and TRBJ1-1; D is ambiguous. There are 12 residues in the CDR3. The V end was cut by 6 bases, the J end by 5 bases, with 10 bases between. Germline V CDR1 and CDR2: MDHEN, SYDVKM. CDR3 nucleotides: TGTGCCAGCAGCCGGGCGCCTACTGAAGCTTTCTTT. This sequence encodes CASSRAPTEAFF.

This clonotype has ten or more counts. This chain links TRBV5-1 with TRBJ2-3, with a possible D match to TRBD2 (5 bases). Germline V CDR1 and CDR2: SGHRS, YFSETQ. This CDR3 region has 13 residues. V lost 2 bases and J lost 3, with 7 bases in between. In DNA form, the CDR3 reads TGCGCCAGCAGCTTTACTAGGACAGATACGCAGTATTTT. Its translation: CASSFTRTDTQYF.

This clonotype was detected a few times. The rearrangement joins TRBV20-1 to TRBJ2-2; D possibly corresponds to TRBD2 (5 bases). Per germline, CDR1 DFQATT and CDR2 SNEGSKA (reference sequence). This CDR3 has 15 residues. V lost 5 bases to trimming and J lost 0 bases, with 13 bases between them. CDR3 bases: TGCAGTGCTGAAAGAAGCGGTTCGAACACCGGGGAGCTGTTTTTT. Protein product: CSAERSGSNTGELFF.

This clonotype has ten or more counts. The chain recombines TRBV7-9 with TRBJ2-2; the match to TRBD1 covers 8 bases. The germline CDR1 and CDR2 sequences are SEHNR and FQNEAQ (reference sequence). This CDR3 has 16 residues. The junction had 6 bases not matched to a gene; V was cut back by 5 bases and J by 1 base. The CDR3 DNA sequence: TGTGCCAGCAGCCAACTAGGGACAGGGAACACCGGGGAGCTGTTTTTT. Translation gives CASSQLGTGNTGELFF. Drawing the rest from reference TRBV7-9 and TRBJ2-2, the complete variable domain is DTGVSQNPRHKITKRGQNVTFRCDPISEHNRLYWYRQTLGQGPEFLTYFQNEAQLEKSRLLSDRFSAERPKGSFSTLEIQRTEQGDSAMYLCASSQLGTGNTGELFFGEGSRLTVL.